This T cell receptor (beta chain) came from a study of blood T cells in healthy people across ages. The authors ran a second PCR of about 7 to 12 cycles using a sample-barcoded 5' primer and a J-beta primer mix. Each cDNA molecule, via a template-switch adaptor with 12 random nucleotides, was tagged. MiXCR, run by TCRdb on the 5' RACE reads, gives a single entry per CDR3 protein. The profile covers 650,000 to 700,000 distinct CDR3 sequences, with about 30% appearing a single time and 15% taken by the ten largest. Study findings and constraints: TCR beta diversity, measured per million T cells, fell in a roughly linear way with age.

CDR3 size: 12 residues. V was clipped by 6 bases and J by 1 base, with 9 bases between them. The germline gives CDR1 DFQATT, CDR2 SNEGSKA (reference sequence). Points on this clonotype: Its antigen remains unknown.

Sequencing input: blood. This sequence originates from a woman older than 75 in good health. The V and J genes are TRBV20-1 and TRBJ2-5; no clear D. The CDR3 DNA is TGCAGTGCGGTCCGGGTCCAAGAGACCCAGTACTTC. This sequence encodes CSAVRVQETQYF.